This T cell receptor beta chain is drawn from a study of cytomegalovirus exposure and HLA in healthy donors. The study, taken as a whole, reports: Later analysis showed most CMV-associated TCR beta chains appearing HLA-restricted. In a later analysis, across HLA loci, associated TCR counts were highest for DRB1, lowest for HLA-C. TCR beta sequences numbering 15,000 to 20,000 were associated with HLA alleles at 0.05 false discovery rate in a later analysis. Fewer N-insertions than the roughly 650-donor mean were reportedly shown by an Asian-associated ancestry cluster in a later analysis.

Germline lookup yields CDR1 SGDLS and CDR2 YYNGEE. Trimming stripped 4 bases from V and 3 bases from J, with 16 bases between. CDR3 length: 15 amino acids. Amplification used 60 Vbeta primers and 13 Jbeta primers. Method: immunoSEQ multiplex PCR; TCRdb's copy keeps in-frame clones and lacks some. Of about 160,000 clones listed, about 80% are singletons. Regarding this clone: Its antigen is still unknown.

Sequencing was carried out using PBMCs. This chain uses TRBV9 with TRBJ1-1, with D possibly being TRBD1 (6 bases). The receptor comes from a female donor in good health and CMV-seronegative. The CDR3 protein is CASSMRTEVYTEAFF. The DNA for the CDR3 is TGTGCCAGCAGCATGCGGACAGAGGTCTACACTGAAGCTTTCTTT.